These 6 T cell receptor beta chains were all obtained from the same sample, sequenced in a study of cytomegalovirus exposure and HLA in healthy donors. Sequenced by immunoSEQ multiplex PCR; TCRdb stores in-frame clones only, minus some. The table lists a few hundred thousand clones, 80% to 90% of them singletons. The sample was PBMCs. These receptors all come from a woman younger than 30 in good health and CMV-seronegative.

This chain connects TRBV6-4 to TRBJ2-3; TRBD2 matches 7 bases. Germline V lookup: CDR1 MRHNA, CDR2 SNTAGT. The CDR3 runs to 15 residues. Trimming took 8 bases from V and 2 from J; bases not matched to a gene: 10. The CDR3 region has the DNA TGTGCCAGCGCCATAAACAGCGGGACCACAGATACGCAGTATTTT. Protein product: CASAINSGTTDTQYF.

The rearrangement links TRBV11-3 to TRBJ2-2; 11 bases align to TRBD2. Per the germline V gene, CDR1 is SGHNT and CDR2 is YENEEA. The V and J ends lost 9 bases and 7 bases, in that order; junction bases with no gene match: 4. CDR3 size: 13 residues. CDR3 DNA sequence: TGTGCCAGTAGCGGGAGGGCCGGCGGGGAGCTGTTTTTT. Its translation is CASSGRAGGELFF.

The V and J genes are TRBV2 and TRBJ1-4; D unresolved. The CDR3 covers 14 residues. Germline loops: CDR1 SNHLY, CDR2 FYNNEI. V lost 8 bases to trimming and J lost 7 bases, with 17 bases between them. This CDR3 reads CASAAGRSAEKLFF. CDR3 sequence (DNA): TGTGCCAGCGCGGCGGGGAGGTCTGCTGAAAAACTGTTTTTT.

The J gene is TRBJ1-5, the V gene TRBV28, with D maybe TRBD1 (6 bases). CDR3 length: 17 amino acids. Per the germline V gene, CDR1 is MDHEN and CDR2 is SYDVKM. Trimming took off 3 bases at V and 1 base at J, with 16 bases between the two ends. The DNA for the CDR3 is TGTGCCAGCAGTTTCAGGGGCACGGGCCGCAGCAATCAGCCCCAGCATTTT. Protein sequence: CASSFRGTGRSNQPQHF. Complete variable domain (other parts from reference TRBV28 and TRBJ1-5): DVKVTQSSRYLVKRTGEKVFLECVQDMDHENMFWYRQDPGLGLRLIYFSYDVKMKEKGDIPEGYSVSREKKERFSLILESASTNQTSMYLCASSFRGTGRSNQPQHFGDGTRLSIL.

CDR3: CASSQETYGGVGLFF. CDR3 in DNA: TGCGCCAGCAGCCAAGAGACATACGGGGGGGTGGGACTGTTTTTT. The chain joins TRBV4-3 to TRBJ1-4, with D possibly TRBD1 on 5 matching bases. Germline V gene data show CDR1 as LGHNA and CDR2 as YSLEER. CDR3 length: 15 amino acids. The ends were cut back, 0 bases at V and 13 bases at J, with 18 bases in the middle.

The chain combines TRBV9 with TRBJ2-2, with 9 bases identical to TRBD1. CDR1 and CDR2 from the germline V gene are SGDLS and YYNGEE. This CDR3 comprises 13 residues. With 3 bases clipped from V and 6 bases from J, the junction kept 0 bases outside the gene matches. The CDR3 nucleotides read TGTGCCAGCAGCGGGACAGGGGCCGGGGAGCTGTTTTTT. It specifies CASSGTGAGELFF.